Below are 20 T cell receptor beta chains sequenced from a single sample in a study of CD4+ T cells in melanoma. Assay used: immunoSEQ multiplex PCR; TCRdb lists only in-frame clones, some missing. The sample includes around 10,000 clones, approximately 67% seen only once; the top ten take 9.5% to 12%. The sample comprised cells from a culture (not recorded whether cultured in vitro). Receptors were obtained from a human donor with melanoma.

The V gene is TRBV12-5, the J gene TRBJ2-6; D is possibly TRBD1 (5 bases). V shed 1 base and J shed 3 bases, with 13 bases lying between them. The CDR3 has 17 amino acids. CDR1 LGHNT and CDR2 FRNRAP come from the germline V gene. The CDR3, as DNA: TGTGCTAGTGGTTTGGGACAAGGCGACAGTGGGGCCAACGTCCTGACTTTC. Translation: CASGLGQGDSGANVLTF.

The chain joins TRBV30 to TRBJ1-5; D is perhaps TRBD1 (6 bases). V lost 2 bases and J lost 7, with 12 bases in between. The germline V gene encodes CDR1 GTSNPN and CDR2 SVGIG (reference sequence). This CDR3 comprises 13 residues. The chain's CDR3 is CAWSLLDSQPQHF. In DNA, the CDR3 is TGTGCCTGGAGTTTATTGGACAGCCAGCCCCAGCATTTT. Complete variable domain (other parts from reference TRBV30 and TRBJ1-5): SQTIHQWPATLVQPVGSPLSLECTVEGTSNPNLYWYRQAAGRGLQLLFYSVGIGQISSEVPQNLSASRPQDRQFILSSKKLLLSDSGFYLCAWSLLDSQPQHFGDGTRLSIL.

The count of this clone is one. The chain joins TRBV6-1 to TRBJ2-7, with 10 bases lining up with TRBD1. The CDR3 spans 15 residues. Losses at the gene ends were 4 bases for V and 2 bases for J; bases not matched to a gene: 5. In germline, CDR1 is MNHNS, CDR2 SASEGT. The CDR3 sequence is CASSVRDRGPYEQYF. In DNA form, the CDR3 reads TGTGCCAGCAGTGTCCGGGACAGGGGACCCTACGAGCAGTACTTC.

The V gene is TRBV7-2, the J gene TRBJ2-5; D assignment may be TRBD1 or TRBD2 (6 bases each). Trimming shortened V by 4 bases and J by 5 bases, and 20 bases separated the two germline ends. This CDR3 spans 16 amino acids. Germline assignment: CDR1 SGHTA and CDR2 FQGNSA. CDR3 region: CASSSRSSGAYETQYF. The DNA for the CDR3 is TGTGCCAGCAGCTCGCGTAGTTCGGGGGCCTATGAGACCCAGTACTTC.

The V gene is TRBV11-1, the J gene TRBJ2-7; 8 nucleotides match TRBD1. This CDR3 has 15 residues. The V segment lost 5 bases and the J segment 7 bases; nucleotides outside the gene matches: 13. Looked up from germline, CDR1 is SGHAT and CDR2 is FQDESV (reference sequence). CDR3 sequence (DNA): TGTGCCAGCAGCATAGGACAGGGAAGTGCGAGGGAGCAGTACTTC. Translating gives CASSIGQGSAREQYF.

This chain uses TRBV16 with TRBJ1-5, with no clear D. CDR3 size: 14 residues. The V end was cut by 2 bases, the J end by 0 bases, with 5 bases between. Germline V gene data show CDR1 as KGHSY and CDR2 as FQNENV. This chain's CDR3 is CASSQIHSNQPQHF. CDR3 sequence (DNA): TGTGCCAGCAGCCAAATCCATAGCAATCAGCCCCAGCATTTT.

As for this clone: Other DNA sequences in the sample encode the same CDR3. This chain uses TRBV5-1 with TRBJ1-1; TRBD1 matches 9 bases. V lost 4 bases, J lost 0 bases, and 4 bases stayed unmatched. CDR1 and CDR2 (germline): SGHRS, YFSETQ. This CDR3 has 15 residues. The CDR3 DNA is TGCGCCAGCAGCCCGACAGGGGGGATGAACACTGAAGCTTTCTTT. Translation: CASSPTGGMNTEAFF.

The rearrangement uses TRBV2 and TRBJ2-7; perhaps TRBD1 as D (5 bases). Between the trimmed V and J ends, which lost 6 bases and 0 bases, there was a span of 12 bases. The CDR3 is 14 amino acids. Germline loops: CDR1 SNHLY, CDR2 FYNNEI. CDR3 nucleotide sequence: TGTGCCAGCAGGTATGACAGTAGCTCCTACGAGCAGTACTTC. Its protein product is CASRYDSSSYEQYF.

The chain joins TRBV19 to TRBJ2-5; no reliable D call. Germline V gives CDR1 LNHDA, CDR2 SQIVND (reference sequence). CDR3 length: 12 amino acids. V lost 3 bases and J 4 bases, leaving 6 bases between the germline ends. DNA for the CDR3: TGTGCCAGTAGTATGGAGAGAGAGACCCAGTACTTC. Amino acids: CASSMERETQYF.

V is TRBV19 and J is TRBJ1-5; D is undetermined. Germline CDR1 LNHDA, CDR2 SQIVND (reference sequence). The CDR3 is 12 amino acids. V lost 3 bases and J lost 7, with 7 bases in between. CDR3 residues: CASSMGWQPQHF. For the CDR3, the DNA is TGTGCCAGTAGTATGGGTTGGCAGCCCCAGCATTTT.

This clone was counted between two and nine times. The chain joins TRBV6-6 to TRBJ1-5; 7 nucleotides line up with TRBD1. Germline assignment: CDR1 MNHNY and CDR2 SVGAGI (reference sequence). After removal of 7 bases from V and 6 bases from J, the junction contained 6 bases not matched to a gene. The CDR3 sequence is 13 residues long. The CDR3 spells CASKQGQSQPQHF. The CDR3 nucleotides are TGTGCCAGCAAACAGGGGCAAAGTCAGCCCCAGCATTTT.

This clone was observed a few times. The chain employs TRBV5-1 and TRBJ2-2, with TRBD2 matching over 12 bases. J lost 5 bases, V lost 2 bases, and 7 bases had no gene match. The CDR3 extends over 17 amino acids. In germline, CDR1 is SGHRS, CDR2 YFSETQ. The CDR3 coding sequence is TGCGCCAGCAGCTTTCTAGCGGGGGGGCGTGTGACCGGGGAGCTGTTTTTT. The encoded protein is CASSFLAGGRVTGELFF.

The chain joins TRBV4-2 to TRBJ1-2; D gene unclear. The CDR3 has 15 residues. The germline V gene has CDR1 LGHNA and CDR2 YNFKEQ. Trimming removed 0 bases from V and 5 bases from J, with 13 bases in between. CDR3 residues: CASSQESSKGYGYTF. CDR3 nucleotides: TGTGCCAGCAGCCAAGAAAGTTCCAAGGGATATGGCTACACCTTC.

V gene TRBV4-1 combines with J gene TRBJ1-1; D is unclear. The CDR3 spans 14 residues. V gave up 7 bases and J gave up 2 bases, with 14 bases separating them. The V gene's germline CDR1 is MGHRA and CDR2 YSYEKL. In nucleotides, the CDR3 is TGCGCCAGCAACCTGGGCAGGAGAAACACTGAAGCTTTCTTT. Residues: CASNLGRRNTEAFF.

The DNA for the CDR3 is TGTGCCAGCAGTGGGGGACTAGTGTATGAGCAGTTCTTC. This sequence encodes CASSGGLVYEQFF. This chain joins TRBV2 and TRBJ2-1, with TRBD2 matching 8 bases. The CDR3 runs 13 residues. The trim removed 4 bases at V and 8 bases at J, leaving 4 bases unmatched. Germline assignment: CDR1 SNHLY and CDR2 FYNNEI.

This clone was seen more than once but under ten times. The rearrangement joins TRBV6-1 to TRBJ1-5; 8 nucleotides line up with TRBD1. The CDR3 runs to 14 residues. CDR1 and CDR2 from the germline V gene are MNHNS and SASEGT. V shed 6 bases, J shed 2 bases, and the junction held 3 bases outside the gene matches. CDR3 sequence: CASRLQGGNQPQHF. DNA for the CDR3: TGTGCCAGCAGGCTACAGGGGGGCAATCAGCCCCAGCATTTT.

This sequence joins TRBV12-5 and TRBJ2-1; D gene ambiguous. Germline values: CDR1 LGHNT, CDR2 FRNRAP. Between the trimmed V and J ends, which lost 2 bases and 10 bases, there was a span of 12 bases. The length of the CDR3 is 13 residues. The CDR3 here is CASGLPWTMEQFF. CDR3 DNA sequence: TGTGCTAGTGGTTTGCCCTGGACGATGGAGCAGTTCTTC.

This rearrangement joins TRBV4-1 to TRBJ1-5, with 8 bases aligning to TRBD1. The CDR3 sequence is 18 residues long. J gave up 1 base and V 1 base, and 9 bases lay outside the gene matches. Germline loops: CDR1 MGHRA, CDR2 YSYEKL. The CDR3 DNA is TGCGCCAGCAGCCAAGGGATAGACAGGGGTAGGAGCAATCAGCCCCAGCATTTT. Amino acids: CASSQGIDRGRSNQPQHF.

V and J are TRBV6-6 and TRBJ2-1; D is perhaps TRBD2 (6 bases). The length of the CDR3 is 14 residues. Deletions cut 4 bases from V and 0 bases from J, with 7 bases between. The germline V gene has CDR1 MNHNY and CDR2 SVGAGI (reference sequence). This CDR3 reads CASSSGDSYNEQFF. The CDR3 coding sequence is TGTGCCAGCAGTTCGGGGGACTCCTACAATGAGCAGTTCTTC.

This clone was picked up a small number of times. The V call is TRBV10-3, the J call TRBJ1-5; TRBD1 matches 8 bases. The CDR3 has 15 residues. The trim removed 8 bases at V and 0 bases at J, leaving 6 bases unmatched. CDR1 is ENHRY, CDR2 SYGVKD, per germline. CDR3 region: CAIADGTGSNQPQHF. CDR3 sequence (DNA): TGTGCCATCGCCGATGGGACAGGTAGCAATCAGCCCCAGCATTTT.